A single sample is the source of the 30 T cell receptor beta chains below, sequenced in a study of regulatory T cells in long-lasting Graves disease. Sequencing libraries for TCR beta were prepared with iRepertoire HTBI primers and Arm-PCR of CDR3 regions. MiXCR, applied by TCRdb to the multiplex PCR reads, yields one record per CDR3 protein. The table includes approximately 500,000 distinct CDR3 sequences, about 22% detected once. Regarding time point: persistent/refractory GD, antithyroid drugs over 5 years with positive TRAb. RNA extracted from PBMCs served as the sequencing template. The sequencing here drew on peripheral blood mononuclear cells (PBMCs), taken when the disease was refractory, from a patient treated with antithyroid drugs. The receptors originated from a female donor with Graves disease.

This clonotype was seen more than once but under ten times. The gene calls are TRBV6-2 or TRBV6-3 and TRBJ1-5; the D gene is possibly TRBD1 (5 bases). The germline V gene has CDR1 MNHEY and CDR2 SVGEGT. This CDR3 spans 13 amino acids. Trimming shortened V by 6 bases and J by 5 bases, and 11 bases separated the two germline ends. This CDR3 is CASRPQGDQPQHF. CDR3 in DNA: TGTGCCAGCAGACCCCAGGGAGATCAGCCCCAGCATTTT.

This clonotype was seen many times. The chain carries TRBV2 and TRBJ2-7; possibly TRBD2 for D (6 bases). From germline, CDR1 is SNHLY and CDR2 FYNNEI. V was clipped by 6 bases and J by 5 bases, with 17 bases between them. The CDR3 consists of 14 residues. The CDR3 loop reads CASRGDSWDHEQYF. DNA of the CDR3: TGTGCCAGCAGGGGGGACTCTTGGGACCACGAGCAGTACTTC.

The chain links TRBV19 to TRBJ1-3; no definite D call. V was pared by 5 bases and J by 0 bases, with 8 bases between. CDR1 and CDR2 from the germline V gene are LNHDA and SQIVND (reference sequence). The CDR3 runs to 14 residues. The CDR3 bases are TGTGCCAGTAGTTGGGAGAGCTCTGGAAACACCATATATTTT. It codes for CASSWESSGNTIYF.

The rearrangement links TRBV11-3 to TRBJ2-2; maybe TRBD2 (5 bases). Germline V gene data show CDR1 as SGHNT and CDR2 as YENEEA. The V and J ends lost 5 bases and 2 bases respectively, with 9 bases between them. The CDR3 has 14 amino acids. CDR3 protein: CASSPGINTGELFF. The DNA of the CDR3 is TGTGCCAGCAGCCCCGGGATTAACACCGGGGAGCTGTTTTTT.

The chain links TRBV9 to TRBJ2-1, with 8 bases lining up with TRBD1. The trim removed 5 bases at V and 2 bases at J, leaving 6 bases unmatched. The CDR3 covers 15 residues. The germline V gene encodes CDR1 SGDLS and CDR2 YYNGEE. The chain's CDR3 is CASSPGTGTYNEQFF. The CDR3 DNA reads as TGTGCCAGCAGTCCCGGGACAGGTACCTACAATGAGCAGTTCTTC.

This clonotype was seen only a few times. The chain's CDR3 is CASSLRGDTQYF. CDR3 coding DNA: TGTGCCAGCAGTTTAAGGGGAGATACGCAGTATTTT. V is TRBV27 and J is TRBJ2-3; D might be TRBD1 (5 bases). Germline values: CDR1 MNHEY, CDR2 SMNVEV (reference sequence). CDR3 size: 12 residues. V shed 2 bases and J shed 5 bases, with 5 bases lying between them.

This clonotype was recorded at least ten times. V is TRBV28 and J is TRBJ1-3, with D unclear. V was clipped by 6 bases and J by 1 base, with 10 bases between them. The V gene's germline CDR1 is MDHEN and CDR2 SYDVKM. The CDR3 runs 14 residues. The CDR3 sequence is CASSPPSSGNTIYF. The DNA of the CDR3 is TGTGCCAGCAGCCCCCCCAGTTCTGGAAACACCATATATTTT.

This clonotype has more than one count but fewer than ten. J is TRBJ2-2 and V is TRBV11-2; D remains unclear. V gave up 5 bases and J gave up 5 bases, with 6 bases separating them. Germline-derived CDR1 and CDR2 are SGHAT and FQNNGV. This CDR3 has 12 amino acids. CDR3 nucleotide sequence: TGTGCCAGCAGCCAAATAACCGGGGAGCTGTTTTTT. It codes for CASSQITGELFF.

This clonotype was counted only a few times. The CDR3 loop is CASSTDGGTDEQYF. The CDR3 nucleotides are TGTGCCAGTAGTACCGACGGCGGGACGGACGAGCAGTACTTC. The chain combines TRBV19 with TRBJ2-7, with D possibly matching TRBD2 (6 bases). Germline V CDR1 and CDR2: LNHDA, SQIVND (reference sequence). The CDR3 is made up of 14 amino acids. With 4 bases removed from V and 5 bases from J, the gap between germline ends came to 15 bases.

This clonotype was detected a few times. This sequence joins TRBV19 and TRBJ1-6; tentatively, D is TRBD1 (5 bases). Germline CDR1 LNHDA, CDR2 SQIVND (reference sequence). The V end lost 0 bases, the J end lost 6 bases, and 9 bases lay between the germline ends. The CDR3 is 15 residues long. CDR3 nucleotides: TGTGCCAGTAGTATAGACGGGGGGAGTAATTCACCCCTCCACTTT. This gives the protein CASSIDGGSNSPLHF.

This clonotype was detected many times. Its ends do not fully match the called genes, so a read error is possible. The chain couples TRBV10-3 to TRBJ2-5; 7 positions match TRBD1. CDR1 ENHRY and CDR2 SYGVKD come from the germline V gene. This CDR3 is built from 12 residues. This chain's CDR3 is CATGTAEETQYF. CDR3 in DNA: TGCGCGACGGGGACAGCAGAAGAGACCCAGTACTTC.

This clonotype showed up many times. Here the CDR3 reads CASQGQLNEKLFF. CDR3 in DNA: TGTGCCAGCCAGGGACAACTCAATGAAAAACTGTTTTTT. The V call is TRBV12-3 or TRBV12-4, the J call TRBJ1-4; a possible D gene is TRBD1 (6 bases). The CDR3 contains 13 residues. The ends were cut back, 8 bases at V and 5 bases at J, with 12 bases in the middle.

This clonotype was detected many times. The chain has TRBV28 and TRBJ1-5; 8 positions agree with TRBD1. The ends lost 2 bases at V and 7 bases at J; junction bases unmatched: 10. This CDR3 region has 16 residues. The V gene's germline CDR1 is MDHEN and CDR2 SYDVKM. Here the CDR3 DNA reads TGTGCCAGCAGTTTAACTTTCAGGGGGCGCGGACAGCCCCAGCATTTT. This gives the protein CASSLTFRGRGQPQHF.

This clonotype was detected ten times or more. The chain uses TRBV10-3 and TRBJ1-4; 8 bases are shared with TRBD1. V was clipped by 3 bases and J by 8 bases; unmatched bases: 11. CDR3 length: 16 amino acids. In germline, CDR1 is ENHRY, CDR2 SYGVKD. DNA of the CDR3: TGTGCCATCAGTGACCAGAACAGGGGGGTTCGCGAAAAACTGTTTTTT. Translation gives CAISDQNRGVREKLFF.

This clonotype was detected once. As DNA, the CDR3 is TGTGCCAGCAGCCAGAGAGGATCCTACGAGCAGTACTTC. Amino acids: CASSQRGSYEQYF. J is TRBJ2-7 and V is TRBV3-1; D gene ambiguous. With 3 bases removed from V and 1 base from J, the gap between germline ends came to 7 bases. The germline V gene has CDR1 LGHDT and CDR2 YNNKEL (reference sequence). CDR3 length equals 13 residues.

The chain has TRBV20-1 and TRBJ2-7, with TRBD2 matching 14 bases. CDR3 length: 16 residues. Unmatched junction bases numbered 9, after V lost 6 bases and J lost 2 bases. Per the germline V gene, CDR1 is DFQATT and CDR2 is SNEGSKA (reference sequence). DNA of the CDR3: TGCAGTGCCACCCTTCCGGGACTAGCGGGAGCCTACGAGCAGTACTTC. Translation: CSATLPGLAGAYEQYF.

This clonotype was observed many times. The rearrangement joins TRBV3-1 to TRBJ1-4; 7 bases align to TRBD1. V shed 1 base, J shed 16 bases, and the junction held 9 bases outside the gene matches. The CDR3 sequence is 13 residues long. The germline gives CDR1 LGHDT, CDR2 YNNKEL (reference sequence). The CDR3: CASSQAGGQATFF. The CDR3 nucleotides are TGTGCCAGCAGCCAAGCGGGAGGACAGGCAACGTTTTTT.

This clonotype appeared many times. The V gene is TRBV28, the J gene TRBJ1-5; the D gene is possibly TRBD1 (5 bases). This CDR3 has 15 residues. Germline CDR1 reads MDHEN; CDR2 reads SYDVKM. V was trimmed by 3 bases and J by 11 bases, leaving 20 bases between them. CDR3 region: CASSLWGTPHGTQHF. The CDR3 nucleotides read TGTGCCAGCAGTTTGTGGGGGACTCCTCATGGGACCCAGCATTTT.

This clonotype occurred many times. This chain links TRBV2 with TRBJ1-1; D possibly corresponds to TRBD1 (5 bases). The CDR3 is made up of 15 amino acids. V shed 8 bases and J shed 12 bases, with 28 bases lying between them. Germline V CDR1 and CDR2: SNHLY, FYNNEI. CDR3 region: CASPLGSGDDTVSFF. The DNA for the CDR3 is TGTGCCAGCCCCCTTGGTTCTGGGGACGACACCGTCTCTTTCTTT.

This clonotype has only a few counts. This sequence joins TRBV15 and TRBJ1-4; TRBD1 might be the D (5 bases). Trimming pared 2 bases from V and 4 bases from J, leaving 14 bases between. The CDR3 is 16 amino acids. Looked up from germline, CDR1 is LNHNV and CDR2 is YYDKDF (reference sequence). The CDR3 region has the DNA TGTGCCACCAGCAGATTCATAGGAGGGGATAATGAAAAACTGTTTTTT. Its protein product is CATSRFIGGDNEKLFF.

V gene TRBV12-3 or TRBV12-4 combines with J gene TRBJ1-1; D is perhaps TRBD1 (5 bases). V was shortened by 7 bases and J by 5 bases, with 20 bases between the two germline ends. The length of the CDR3 is 15 residues. CDR3 amino acids: CASMGGAPGLTEAFF. The CDR3 DNA sequence: TGTGCCAGCATGGGAGGGGCCCCCGGGTTGACTGAAGCTTTCTTT.

This clonotype has ten or more counts. The V and J genes are TRBV29-1 and TRBJ2-5; TRBD2 might be the D (6 bases). The CDR3 is made up of 14 amino acids. V was cut by 3 bases and J by 1 base, with 12 bases left in between. The V gene's germline CDR1 is SQVTM and CDR2 ANQGSEA. CDR3 DNA sequence: TGCAGCGTTGAGGGGGGATTTTTCCAAGAGACCCAGTACTTC. Translated: CSVEGGFFQETQYF.

There are many counts of this clonotype. The chain uses TRBV28 and TRBJ2-5; D unclear. Per the germline V gene, CDR1 is MDHEN and CDR2 is SYDVKM. CDR3 length: 15 residues. The germline V and J ends were trimmed by 6 bases and 6 bases, with 20 bases remaining between them. CDR3: CASRLPGDLGKTQYF. The DNA of the CDR3 is TGTGCCAGCAGGCTTCCAGGAGACCTAGGGAAGACCCAGTACTTC.

This clonotype was seen a single time. V is TRBV5-6 and J is TRBJ2-6; no firm D call. Germline CDR1 is SGHDT and CDR2 is YYEEEE. The CDR3 is 15 residues long. V was trimmed by 1 base and J by 3 bases, leaving 8 bases between them. The chain's CDR3 is CASSLISFGANVLTF. The CDR3 region has the DNA TGTGCCAGCAGCTTGATCTCGTTTGGGGCCAACGTCCTGACTTTC.

J is TRBJ1-1 and V is TRBV19; D not certain. The V gene lost 6 bases and the J gene lost 4 bases, with 15 bases spanning the gap. Germline loops: CDR1 LNHDA, CDR2 SQIVND (reference sequence). The CDR3 loop spans 14 amino acids. The CDR3 DNA reads TGTGCCAGTAGCCGCGGGGTAGGGAGCACTGAAGCTTTCTTT. Translating gives CASSRGVGSTEAFF.

The chain combines TRBV29-1 with TRBJ1-2; maybe TRBD1 (5 bases). V was trimmed by 3 bases and J by 2 bases, leaving 13 bases between them. The germline CDR1 and CDR2 sequences are SQVTM and ANQGSEA. The CDR3 covers 14 residues. CDR3 sequence reads: CSVEVRSGNYGYTF. The CDR3 bases are TGCAGCGTTGAGGTTCGTTCAGGGAACTATGGCTACACCTTC.

The gene calls are TRBV6-1 and TRBJ2-2; TRBD2 matches 12 bases. V shed 6 bases and J 1 base; nucleotides not matched to a gene: 12. The CDR3 covers 19 residues. Germline assignment: CDR1 MNHNS and CDR2 SASEGT. CDR3 sequence reads: CASSFRGLAGGKNTGELFF. DNA for the CDR3: TGTGCCAGCAGCTTCCGCGGGCTAGCGGGGGGGAAGAACACCGGGGAGCTGTTTTTT.

There are a few counts of this clonotype. V usage is TRBV29-1 and J usage is TRBJ1-4; D is possibly TRBD1 (5 bases). V dropped 0 bases and J dropped 7 bases, with 12 bases sitting between them. CDR3 size: 14 residues. Germline V gives CDR1 SQVTM, CDR2 ANQGSEA. DNA of the CDR3: TGCAGCGTTGAAGACGGCCAGGGTACTGAAAAACTGTTTTTT. Translation gives CSVEDGQGTEKLFF.

This clonotype was detected ten times or more. The rearrangement uses TRBV11-2 and TRBJ2-2; perhaps TRBD1 as D (5 bases). The CDR3 has 15 residues. Looked up from germline, CDR1 is SGHAT and CDR2 is FQNNGV. V lost 3 bases to trimming and J lost 2 bases, with 10 bases between them. CDR3 amino acids: CASSFSRANTGELFF. The DNA of the CDR3 is TGTGCCAGCAGCTTTAGCAGGGCCAACACCGGGGAGCTGTTTTTT.

A note on this clonotype: Since a much larger clone is just one base distant, this may be a read error. This chain connects TRBV2 to TRBJ2-7; 7 bases match TRBD1. The CDR3 has 14 residues. Germline loops: CDR1 SNHLY, CDR2 FYNNEI. The V segment lost 4 bases and the J segment 0 bases; nucleotides outside the gene matches: 3. The CDR3 DNA reads TGTGCCAGCAGTGTCCGGACAGGCTCCTACGAGCAGTACTTC. It codes for CASSVRTGSYEQYF.